These 25 T cell receptor beta chains were all obtained from the same sample, sequenced in a study of Graves' ophthalmopathy and Graves' hyperthyroidism. The study amplified TCR beta CDR3 regions using RNA transcripts. The workflow started with a first-round RT-PCR run with HTBI primers and then moved on to a second-round multiplex PCR. TCRdb re-derived calls from the multiplex PCR reads in MiXCR, one entry per CDR3 protein. The sample yields about 660,000 distinct CDR3 sequences, about two fifths seen once. Source material: peripheral blood. The receptors stem from an adult man with Graves' ophthalmopathy.

This clonotype was seen ten or more times. The genes are TRBV2 and TRBJ1-5; no firm D call. CDR1 SNHLY and CDR2 FYNNEI come from the germline V gene. The ends were cut back, 5 bases at V and 4 bases at J, with 15 bases in the middle. The CDR3 is 15 amino acids. CDR3 in amino acids: CASSWSHLVNQPQHF. The CDR3 nucleotides read TGTGCCAGCAGTTGGTCCCACTTAGTGAATCAGCCCCAGCATTTT.

This clonotype was detected many times. The CDR3 protein is CASSYSAPMNTEAFF. In nucleotides, the CDR3 is TGTGCCAGCAGTTACTCGGCACCGATGAACACTGAAGCTTTCTTT. This sequence joins TRBV6-6 and TRBJ1-1, with D unclear. This CDR3 has 15 residues. The V end was cut by 0 bases, the J end by 0 bases, with 8 bases between. Germline V gives CDR1 MNHNY, CDR2 SVGAGI (reference sequence).

The chain is built from TRBV9 and TRBJ1-1; tentatively, D is TRBD1 (6 bases). The CDR3 length is 15 residues. V lost 1 base and J 9 bases, leaving 19 bases between the germline ends. Germline CDR1 SGDLS, CDR2 YYNGEE. CDR3 bases: TGTGCCAGCAGCGTATTTGAGGTGGGGGGGCCTCAAGCTTTCTTT. Protein: CASSVFEVGGPQAFF.

The genes are TRBV6-1 and TRBJ2-7, with unresolved D. This CDR3 is 15 amino acids long. CDR1 and CDR2 (germline): MNHNS, SASEGT. Trimming took 5 bases from V and 1 from J, leaving 15 bases between them. CDR3 sequence: CASSPLVVGSYEQYF. DNA of the CDR3: TGTGCCAGCAGTCCCCTCGTAGTAGGGTCCTACGAGCAGTACTTC.

This clonotype was counted ten times or more. The chain joins TRBV20-1 to TRBJ1-6; 8 bases align to TRBD1. Trimming cost V 3 bases and J 10 bases; bases outside gene matches: 5. This CDR3 has 13 residues. Germline CDR1 reads DFQATT; CDR2 reads SNEGSKA (reference sequence). CDR3 region: CSASAQGASPLHF. The CDR3 bases are TGCAGTGCTAGTGCGCAGGGGGCGTCACCCCTCCACTTT.

About this clonotype itself: A much larger clone lies a single base off, so this may be a read error. The CDR3 spells CASSQWENLEAQYF. As DNA, the CDR3 is TGCGCCAGCAGCCAATGGGAAAATTTGGAGGCCCAGTACTTC. The genes are TRBV7-2 and TRBJ2-5; D is perhaps TRBD2 (5 bases). The germline gives CDR1 SGHTA, CDR2 FQGNSA. The CDR3 has 14 amino acids.

This clonotype has at least ten counts. The rearrangement joins TRBV10-3 to TRBJ1-4; TRBD1 matches at 7 bases. The V and J ends lost 3 bases and 6 bases, in that order; junction bases with no gene match: 10. Germline V gene data show CDR1 as ENHRY and CDR2 as SYGVKD. The CDR3 is 16 residues long. DNA for the CDR3: TGTGCCATCAGTGACCGACAGGGTCGGTCCGATGAAAAACTGTTTTTT. The encoded protein is CAISDRQGRSDEKLFF.

About this clonotype itself: Mismatch with germline at one junction end may stem from a read error. The J gene is TRBJ1-3, the V gene TRBV10-3, with D maybe TRBD1 (5 bases). The germline V gene has CDR1 ENHRY and CDR2 SYGVKD. This CDR3 contains 13 residues. The CDR3 protein is CAISTGTGSTIYF. CDR3 nucleotides: TGTGCCATCAGCACCGGGACTGGAAGCACCATATATTTT.

For this clonotype: No conserved phenylalanine or tryptophan is present at the end of the CDR3, so a read error is the likely explanation. No DNA is shown, since the ends of the CDR3 on it are uncertain; the CDR3 is the one TCRdb lists. The V and J genes are TRBV7-2 and TRBJ2-5. Germline V CDR1 and CDR2: SGHTA, FQGNSA. The CDR3 is 10 residues long, counting both termini. CDR3 in amino acids: CASSLGPLYT.

This clonotype was recorded at least ten times. The rearrangement links TRBV14 to TRBJ1-5; maybe TRBD1 (6 bases). This CDR3 is 16 amino acids long. Germline CDR1 SGHDN, CDR2 FVKESK. Trimming removed 2 bases from V and 4 bases from J, with 15 bases in between. CDR3 in amino acids: CASSQCAGVINQPQHF. CDR3 DNA sequence: TGTGCCAGCAGCCAATGCGCAGGGGTAATAAATCAGCCCCAGCATTTT.

As concerns this clonotype: A much larger clone differs by one base, so this may be a read error. This sequence joins TRBV20-1 and TRBJ1-5, with unresolved D. The CDR3 spans 15 residues. Germline CDR1 DFQATT, CDR2 SNEGSKA (reference sequence). V gave up 4 bases and J gave up 6 bases, with 19 bases separating them. CDR3 sequence reads: CSAMDAGVGSQPQHF. DNA of the CDR3: TGCAGTGCTATGGACGCGGGCGTAGGGAGTCAGCCCCAGCATTTT.

Concerning this clonotype itself: This likely comes from a read error, as the CDR3 has no conserved phenylalanine or tryptophan at its end. The rearrangement joins TRBV19 to TRBJ2-7; weak D call: TRBD2 (5 bases). Looked up from germline, CDR1 is LNHDA and CDR2 is SQIVND (reference sequence). The CDR3 runs 15 residues. V shed 3 bases and J shed 3 bases, with 15 bases lying between them. CDR3 loop: CASSIGGAGNYEQYL. The CDR3 nucleotides read TGTGCCAGTAGTATTGGCGGTGCGGGCAACTACGAGCAGTACCTC.

V and J are TRBV10-3 and TRBJ1-1; possible D gene TRBD1, 6 bases. Germline CDR1 is ENHRY and CDR2 is SYGVKD. The germline V and J ends were trimmed by 4 bases and 3 bases, with 12 bases remaining between them. There are 14 residues in the CDR3. The CDR3 reads CAISGGAGYTEAFF. CDR3 sequence (DNA): TGTGCCATCAGTGGGGGGGCGGGTTACACTGAAGCTTTCTTT.

The gene calls are TRBV13 and TRBJ2-5; the match to TRBD2 covers 9 bases. The V gene's germline CDR1 is PRHDT and CDR2 FYEKMQ (reference sequence). Unmatched junction bases numbered 9, after V lost 5 bases and J lost 2 bases. This CDR3 contains 16 residues. CDR3 region: CASSQGLAILQETQYF. The CDR3 DNA reads as TGTGCCAGCAGCCAAGGACTAGCGATTTTACAAGAGACCCAGTACTTC.

Only one count was recorded for this clonotype. This likely comes from a read error, as the CDR3 has no conserved phenylalanine or tryptophan at its end. The DNA is left out, because the CDR3 cannot be placed on it with certainty; the CDR3 is given as TCRdb lists it. The chain combines TRBV10-3 with TRBJ2-7; TRBD1 is the table's D call and was not checked against the DNA. CDR1 and CDR2 (germline): ENHRY, SYGVKD. The CDR3 contains 11 residues when both ends are counted. The CDR3 loop reads CAISDRTEWVC.

This clonotype turned up a few times. The chain joins TRBV5-1 to TRBJ1-1; D is ambiguous. V was clipped by 0 bases and J by 1 base, with 13 bases between them. The germline gives CDR1 SGHRS, CDR2 YFSETQ. There are 16 residues in the CDR3. The CDR3, as DNA: TGCGCCAGCAGCTTGGCCGGTAAAGAGACGAACACTGAAGCTTTCTTT. Its translation is CASSLAGKETNTEAFF.

The chain has TRBV10-3 and TRBJ1-2; D perhaps matches TRBD1 (6 bases). Germline lookup yields CDR1 ENHRY and CDR2 SYGVKD. The ends were cut back, 0 bases at V and 8 bases at J, with 25 bases in the middle. This CDR3 region has 18 residues. The CDR3 loop is CAISESGVTIRGGSGYTF. Here the CDR3 DNA reads TGTGCCATCAGTGAGTCGGGTGTGACTATCCGAGGGGGGAGCGGCTACACCTTC.

This clonotype was seen only a few times. The chain is built from TRBV5-1 and TRBJ1-1; 7 positions match TRBD1. CDR1 SGHRS and CDR2 YFSETQ come from the germline V gene. V was clipped by 5 bases and J by 0 bases; unmatched bases: 7. The CDR3 spans 15 residues. CDR3 protein: CASRGLTGVNTEAFF. CDR3 in DNA: TGCGCCAGCAGAGGATTAACAGGGGTGAACACTGAAGCTTTCTTT.

Notes on this clonotype: A read error is possible here, since a much larger clone lies one base away. This chain uses TRBV7-9 with TRBJ1-3; D unclear. The CDR3 extends over 15 amino acids. CDR1 and CDR2 (germline): SEHNR, FQNEAQ (reference sequence). CDR3 region: CAGSLGSNSGNTIYF. DNA for the CDR3: TGTGCCGGCAGCTTAGGGTCTAACTCTGGAAACACCATATATTTT.

The chain carries TRBV7-2 and TRBJ2-2; D may correspond to TRBD1 or TRBD2 (5 bases each). The CDR3 covers 12 residues. Germline lookup yields CDR1 SGHTA and CDR2 FQGNSA. V lost 0 bases and J lost 10, with 6 bases in between. The chain's CDR3 is CASSLAGEELFF. Written as DNA, the CDR3 is TGTGCCAGCAGCTTAGCGGGGGAGGAGCTGTTTTTT.

This chain links TRBV12-5 with TRBJ1-2, with TRBD1 identical over 9 bases. This CDR3 region has 15 residues. The germline V gene has CDR1 LGHNT and CDR2 FRNRAP. CDR3: CASSARDRAGYGYTF. The CDR3 DNA sequence: TGTGCCAGCAGTGCCCGGGACAGGGCGGGCTATGGCTACACCTTC.

This clonotype appeared a single time. V is TRBV9 and J is TRBJ1-4; 7 bases agree with TRBD1. Per the germline V gene, CDR1 is SGDLS and CDR2 is YYNGEE. V gave up 7 bases and J gave up 8 bases; unmatched junction bases: 8. This CDR3 comprises 13 residues. This CDR3 reads CASQRQGGEKLFF. The CDR3 DNA follows: TGTGCCAGCCAGAGACAGGGCGGAGAAAAACTGTTTTTT.

This clonotype occurred many times. The V and J genes are TRBV5-6 and TRBJ1-2; weak D call: TRBD1 (6 bases). V was trimmed by 1 base and J by 6 bases, leaving 10 bases between them. Germline CDR1 is SGHDT and CDR2 is YYEEEE. CDR3 length: 13 residues. The CDR3 DNA reads as TGTGCCAGCAGCTTGCAGGACAGCCATGGCTACACCTTC. Translation gives CASSLQDSHGYTF. Looking up the rest from reference TRBV5-6 and TRBJ1-2 gives the full variable domain: DAGVTQSPTHLIKTRGQQVTLRCSPKSGHDTVSWYQQALGQGPQFIFQYYEEEERQRGNFPDRFSGHQFPNYSSELNVNALLLGDSALYLCASSLQDSHGYTFGSGTRLTVV.

The J gene is TRBJ1-3, the V gene TRBV10-3; D is unresolved. The CDR3 is made up of 16 amino acids. Germline V gene sequence: CDR1 ENHRY, CDR2 SYGVKD. V was pared by 2 bases and J by 8 bases, with 19 bases between. The chain's CDR3 is CAISEDPRLEGYTIYF. The CDR3 region has the DNA TGTGCCATCAGTGAGGACCCCCGACTGGAAGGCTACACCATATATTTT.

CDR3 in amino acids: CASRAPRVLSVGPQHF. CDR3 DNA sequence: TGTGCCAGCAGGGCCCCCCGGGTTCTAAGTGTGGGGCCCCAGCATTTT. The genes are TRBV25-1 and TRBJ1-5; D gene ambiguous. V dropped 6 bases and J dropped 9 bases, with 24 bases sitting between them. The CDR3 runs 16 residues. CDR1 and CDR2 (germline): MGHDK, SYGVNS.